These 27 T cell receptor beta chains share one sample of origin, sequenced in a study of blood T cell repertoires in COVID-19. Assay used: immunoSEQ multiplex PCR; TCRdb lists only in-frame clones, some missing. This table holds some 190,000 clones, about 86% found once. The sequenced sample was PBMCs or T cells enriched from blood (not recorded which). These receptors originate from a woman aged 40 to 50 in a cohort exposed to, infected with or recovered from COVID-19 (not recorded which).

This sequence joins TRBV9 and TRBJ2-7, with 7 bases matching TRBD2. With 1 base clipped from V and 6 bases from J, the junction kept 10 bases outside the gene matches. CDR3 size: 15 residues. Germline CDR1 reads SGDLS; CDR2 reads YYNGEE. The chain's CDR3 is CASSVSGGARSEQYF. The DNA for the CDR3 is TGTGCCAGCAGCGTATCGGGGGGAGCTAGGTCCGAGCAGTACTTC.

The rearrangement links TRBV7-9 to TRBJ2-3, with D tentatively TRBD2 (6 bases). With 6 bases removed from V and 5 bases from J, the gap between germline ends came to 30 bases. Germline CDR1 SEHNR, CDR2 FQNEAQ (reference sequence). The CDR3 extends over 19 amino acids. CDR3 loop: CASSPRYPARTGEQDTQYF. CDR3 DNA sequence: TGTGCCAGCAGTCCTAGATACCCTGCCCGAACGGGAGAGCAAGATACGCAGTATTTT.

V gene TRBV11-2 combines with J gene TRBJ1-3; D unresolved. The V gene lost 5 bases and the J gene lost 2 bases, with 7 bases spanning the gap. The germline V gene encodes CDR1 SGHAT and CDR2 FQNNGV. The CDR3 spans 13 residues. The CDR3 bases are TGTGCCAGCAGCCGAGGTCCTGGAAACACCATATATTTT. Amino acids: CASSRGPGNTIYF. The variable domain in full, completed from reference TRBV11-2 and TRBJ1-3, reads EAGVAQSPRYKIIEKRQSVAFWCNPISGHATLYWYQQILGQGPKLLIQFQNNGVVDDSQLPKDRFSAERLKGVDSTLKIQPAKLEDSAVYLCASSRGPGNTIYFGEGSWLTVV.

This sequence joins TRBV5-4 and TRBJ2-2, with 11 bases aligning to TRBD2. CDR1 is SGHNT and CDR2 is YYREEE in the germline V gene (reference sequence). The CDR3 consists of 18 residues. The J segment lost 4 bases and the V segment lost 4 bases, leaving 12 bases of the junction unmatched. DNA for the CDR3: TGTGCCAGCAGCGAACCTCTAGCGGGGGGATCGGTCACCGGGGAGCTGTTTTTT. This sequence encodes CASSEPLAGGSVTGELFF.

CDR3 in amino acids: CASSKDPRPEETQYF. The CDR3, as DNA: TGTGCCAGTAGTAAAGACCCTAGGCCTGAAGAGACCCAGTACTTC. V and J are TRBV19 and TRBJ2-5, with unresolved D. The CDR3 runs to 15 residues. V lost 4 bases, J lost 3 bases, and 15 bases lay in between. Germline CDR1 LNHDA, CDR2 SQIVND (reference sequence).

The chain links TRBV5-1 to TRBJ1-1; 11 bases map to TRBD1. The CDR3 loop spans 15 amino acids. Germline loops: CDR1 SGHRS, CDR2 YFSETQ. V lost 4 bases to trimming and J lost 5 bases; unmatched junction nucleotides: 7. The CDR3 DNA follows: TGCGCCAGCAGCGTAGGACAGGGGGCGCAGACTGAAGCTTTCTTT. Translation gives CASSVGQGAQTEAFF.

The chain joins TRBV5-5 to TRBJ1-1, with TRBD1 matching over 9 bases. This CDR3 spans 15 amino acids. The J segment lost 1 base and the V segment lost 0 bases, leaving 1 base of the junction unmatched. Per germline, CDR1 SGHKS and CDR2 YYEKEE (reference sequence). The CDR3 is CASSLEGQGNTEAFF. The CDR3 DNA reads as TGTGCCAGCAGCTTGGAGGGACAGGGGAACACTGAAGCTTTCTTT. Using reference TRBV5-5 and TRBJ1-1 for the parts outside the CDR3, the full variable domain is DAGVTQSPTHLIKTRGQQVTLRCSPISGHKSVSWYQQVLGQGPQFIFQYYEKEERGRGNFPDRFSARQFPNYSSELNVNALLLGDSALYLCASSLEGQGNTEAFFGQGTRLTVV.

This chain joins TRBV9 and TRBJ1-2; TRBD1 matches 10 bases. The J segment lost 3 bases and the V segment lost 3 bases, leaving 5 bases of the junction unmatched. The germline V gene has CDR1 SGDLS and CDR2 YYNGEE. This CDR3 comprises 15 residues. The CDR3 is CASSAGQGSYYGYTF. Here the CDR3 DNA reads TGTGCCAGCAGCGCGGGACAGGGGAGTTACTATGGCTACACCTTC.

In DNA, the CDR3 is TGTGCCAGCAGTTTAACCGCTCCACTAGGCGAGACCCAGTACTTC. Translation gives CASSLTAPLGETQYF. This rearrangement joins TRBV27 to TRBJ2-5, with D possibly being TRBD2 (5 bases). This CDR3 comprises 15 residues. V was clipped by 2 bases and J by 5 bases, with 15 bases between them. Germline assignment: CDR1 MNHEY and CDR2 SMNVEV (reference sequence).

The chain recombines TRBV2 with TRBJ1-1; D may be TRBD1 (5 bases). The CDR3 contains 14 residues. Trimming cost V 9 bases and J 1 base, with 15 bases left between them. Germline V gene lookup returns CDR1 SNHLY and CDR2 FYNNEI. CDR3 DNA: TGTGCCAGTATTGCCAGACAGCAGAACACTGAAGCTTTCTTT. It specifies CASIARQQNTEAFF.

CDR3 DNA sequence: TGCGCCAGCAGCTTGGAAGCACTTGGGAACACTGAAGCTTTCTTT. Translation: CASSLEALGNTEAFF. V usage is TRBV5-1 and J usage is TRBJ1-1, with D uncertain. This CDR3 has 15 residues. V lost 0 bases, J lost 1 base, and 10 bases lay in between. Germline V CDR1 and CDR2: SGHRS, YFSETQ.

The genes are TRBV10-3 and TRBJ1-5, with 7 bases that match TRBD1. This CDR3 region has 13 residues. In germline, CDR1 is ENHRY, CDR2 SYGVKD. The V segment lost 11 bases and the J segment 6 bases; nucleotides outside the gene matches: 10. The CDR3 DNA sequence: TGTGCCTCGTGGGCAGGGGGGATTCAGCCCCAGCATTTT. Amino acid sequence: CASWAGGIQPQHF.

The chain combines TRBV6-1 with TRBJ1-5; the match to TRBD1 covers 9 bases. CDR1 is MNHNS and CDR2 is SASEGT in the germline V gene. The CDR3 is made up of 15 amino acids. V gave up 3 bases and J gave up 5 bases; unmatched junction bases: 5. As DNA, the CDR3 is TGTGCCAGCAGTGATTTGGGACAGGGCTATCAGCCCCAGCATTTT. Translated: CASSDLGQGYQPQHF.

This clone was seen a handful of times. The gene calls are TRBV27 and TRBJ2-7; D gene ambiguous. V lost 6 bases and J lost 0, with 12 bases in between. Germline V gives CDR1 MNHEY, CDR2 SMNVEV (reference sequence). The CDR3 sequence is 14 residues long. The CDR3 spells CASSLRRSSYEQYF. The DNA of the CDR3 is TGTGCCAGCAGCTTGCGGCGCAGCTCCTACGAGCAGTACTTC.

This CDR3 reads CASSQGRTGTDFGTEAFF. In DNA form, the CDR3 reads TGCGCCAGCAGCCAAGGTAGGACAGGGACCGATTTTGGCACTGAAGCTTTCTTT. This chain joins TRBV4-1 and TRBJ1-1; 8 nucleotides align to TRBD1. CDR3 length equals 18 residues. V was clipped by 1 base and J by 4 bases; unmatched bases: 14. In germline, CDR1 is MGHRA, CDR2 YSYEKL.

This chain uses TRBV5-5 with TRBJ1-1; unclear D gene. Looked up from germline, CDR1 is SGHKS and CDR2 is YYEKEE (reference sequence). V lost 0 bases, J lost 1 base, and 7 bases lay in between. CDR3 size: 14 residues. The CDR3 DNA is TGTGCCAGCAGCTTGGTTGCCGGGAACACTGAAGCTTTCTTT. This codes for CASSLVAGNTEAFF.

The V call is TRBV11-2, the J call TRBJ2-1; the D gene is possibly TRBD2 (7 bases). Germline lookup yields CDR1 SGHAT and CDR2 FQNNGV. The V end lost 1 base, the J end lost 9 bases, and 16 bases lay between the germline ends. The CDR3 has 15 residues. CDR3 in DNA: TGTGCCAGCAGCTTAGCGGGGGGCCTTTCGGTTGAGCAGTTCTTC. Protein sequence: CASSLAGGLSVEQFF.

The genes are TRBV4-2 and TRBJ2-5; 10 bases are shared with TRBD2. The CDR3 is made up of 17 amino acids. The germline gives CDR1 LGHNA, CDR2 YNFKEQ. V lost 0 bases and J lost 5; bases outside the gene matches: 9. Written as DNA, the CDR3 is TGTGCCAGCAGCCAAGAACCCCTCAGCGGGAGGGCGGAGACCCAGTACTTC. Encoded protein: CASSQEPLSGRAETQYF.

The chain links TRBV4-3 to TRBJ2-1, with TRBD2 matching over 7 bases. Germline V gives CDR1 LGHNA, CDR2 YSLEER. CDR3 length: 14 residues. V was pared by 4 bases and J by 2 bases, with 2 bases of the junction left unmatched. Here the CDR3 DNA reads TGCGCCAGCAGCCCTGGACTAGCCTACAATGAGCAGTTCTTC. It specifies CASSPGLAYNEQFF.

The genes are TRBV12-3 or TRBV12-4 and TRBJ2-3; D call uncertain. V shed 6 bases and J shed 6 bases, with 10 bases lying between them. CDR3 length: 12 amino acids. CDR3: CASRALSDTQYF. CDR3 in DNA: TGTGCCAGCAGAGCGTTATCTGATACGCAGTATTTT.

This chain links TRBV7-9 with TRBJ2-5, with D perhaps matching TRBD2 (6 bases). The CDR3 extends over 14 amino acids. Trimming left V 8 bases short and J 5 bases short, with 18 bases between. Germline CDR1 reads SEHNR; CDR2 reads FQNEAQ (reference sequence). CDR3 nucleotide sequence: TGTGCCAGCCGCACGACGGGGGTCCGGGAGACCCAGTACTTC. This sequence encodes CASRTTGVRETQYF.

The count of this clone is one. The chain employs TRBV5-1 and TRBJ1-1; 7 bases map to TRBD1. The CDR3 sequence is 13 residues long. Per germline, CDR1 SGHRS and CDR2 YFSETQ. With V trimmed by 3 bases and J by 3 bases, 2 bases remained unmatched. CDR3: CASSSQGDTEAFF. DNA of the CDR3: TGCGCCAGCAGCTCGCAGGGGGACACTGAAGCTTTCTTT.

The genes are TRBV28 and TRBJ1-1; D may be TRBD1 (5 bases). The CDR3 covers 11 residues. Deletions cut 6 bases from V and 7 bases from J, with 9 bases between. The germline V gene has CDR1 MDHEN and CDR2 SYDVKM. The CDR3 DNA is TGTGCCAGCAGCTCAGGGTTTGAAGCTTTCTTT. Amino acid sequence: CASSSGFEAFF.

A single count supports this clone. The chain uses TRBV5-5 and TRBJ1-1; D ambiguous. CDR3 size: 15 residues. Germline-derived CDR1 and CDR2 are SGHKS and YYEKEE (reference sequence). Trimming left V 2 bases short and J 3 bases short, with 14 bases between. As DNA, the CDR3 is TGTGCCAGCAGCTTTGAGGGAGTAGGGTACACTGAAGCTTTCTTT. It translates to CASSFEGVGYTEAFF.

V gene TRBV29-1 combines with J gene TRBJ1-1; D gene unclear. There are 14 residues in the CDR3. CDR1 SQVTM and CDR2 ANQGSEA come from the germline V gene. Trimming cost V 0 bases and J 5 bases, with 13 bases left between them. In DNA, the CDR3 is TGCAGCGTTGAAGATAGACGGAGTAGGACTGAAGCTTTCTTT. Its translation is CSVEDRRSRTEAFF.

The J gene is TRBJ1-1, the V gene TRBV5-8; 9 bases agree with TRBD1. V trimming: 5 bases; J trimming: 1 base; junction bases outside the gene matches: 9. The CDR3 spans 16 residues. Germline assignment: CDR1 SGHTS and CDR2 YDEGEE. The CDR3 loop reads CASSSRPGQGNTEAFF. CDR3 bases: TGTGCCAGCAGTTCTAGACCGGGACAGGGGAACACTGAAGCTTTCTTT.

The chain carries TRBV5-1 and TRBJ2-1, with 9 positions matching TRBD1. The CDR3 runs 15 residues. CDR1 SGHRS and CDR2 YFSETQ come from the germline V gene. The junction had 9 bases not matched to a gene; V was cut back by 3 bases and J by 8 bases. In DNA form, the CDR3 reads TGCGCCAGCAGCTATCCGGGACAGGGTATACATGAGCAGTTCTTC. Its translation: CASSYPGQGIHEQFF.